The rows below give T cell receptor beta chains drawn from one sample of a study of T cells in Graves' hyperthyroidism and ophthalmopathy. TCRdb re-derived calls from the multiplex PCR reads in MiXCR, one entry per CDR3 protein. Altogether hundreds of thousands of distinct CDR3 sequences are present, around 14% being singletons, with the ten largest covering around 7%. What was sequenced was blood. These receptors came from a woman aged 18-35 years with Graves' hyperthyroidism. Each CDR3 is given with its conserved first and last residue.

CDR3aa: CASSLSSPYEQYF
v_gene: TRBV28

CDR3aa: CASSQEPPTNTEAFF
v_gene: TRBV4-1

CDR3aa: CASSKSGEAGELFF
v_gene: TRBV6-4

CDR3aa: CASLYTGSGSADTQYF
v_gene: TRBV6-1

CDR3aa: CASRKPTGQGAQGNTEAFF
v_gene: TRBV4-1

CDR3aa: CSANTGAGVGFF
v_gene: TRBV20-1

CDR3aa: CASSLEGGAAYEQYF
v_gene: TRBV7-8

CDR3aa: CATSTASTDTQYF
v_gene: TRBV10-3

CDR3aa: CASSAYRGREGYTF
v_gene: TRBV9

CDR3aa: CASSPQGEGELFF
v_gene: TRBV27

CDR3aa: CASRDVSGANVLTF
v_gene: TRBV6-1

CDR3aa: CSARPGHGHTIYF
v_gene: TRBV20-1

CDR3aa: CASSFQPKNIQYF
v_gene: TRBV28

CDR3aa: CAWGPPVDNEQFF
v_gene: TRBV30

CDR3aa: CAWSVWQGGEKLFF
v_gene: TRBV30

CDR3aa: CSVRQGSSEAFF
v_gene: TRBV29-1

CDR3aa: CASSPTGRSPLHF
v_gene: TRBV12-3/TRBV12-4

CDR3aa: CASRPVTGQEQFF
v_gene: TRBV12-3/TRBV12-4

CDR3aa: CSAKRGGAGAGELFF
v_gene: TRBV20-1

CDR3aa: CASSPRAGTHNNEQFF
v_gene: TRBV7-8

CDR3aa: CASSSLAGGQYEQYF
v_gene: TRBV28

CDR3aa: CASSSVQGANEKLFF
v_gene: TRBV12-3/TRBV12-4

CDR3aa: CAWRGTLGAASGYTF
v_gene: TRBV30

CDR3aa: CASSFEGDQETQYF
v_gene: TRBV5-1

CDR3aa: CASTPSYYGYTF
v_gene: TRBV19

CDR3aa: CAVEGYGYTF
v_gene: TRBV28

CDR3aa: CASSPSRTGNTEAFF
v_gene: TRBV7-6

CDR3aa: CASSSSGGPPTDTQYF
v_gene: TRBV11-2

CDR3aa: CASGPVVAGELFF
v_gene: TRBV12-3/TRBV12-4

CDR3aa: CASTPLRGYQETQYF
v_gene: TRBV6-1

CDR3aa: CASSLSSGSGRLGTQYF
v_gene: TRBV2

CDR3aa: CATSDREANSPLHF
v_gene: TRBV24-1

CDR3aa: CASSLESRGSGELFF
v_gene: TRBV5-1

CDR3aa: CASSLGQGISTDTQYF
v_gene: TRBV7-6

CDR3aa: CASSDTQAKNIQYF
v_gene: TRBV2

CDR3aa: CASSFFSVIRLNEKLFF
v_gene: TRBV7-9